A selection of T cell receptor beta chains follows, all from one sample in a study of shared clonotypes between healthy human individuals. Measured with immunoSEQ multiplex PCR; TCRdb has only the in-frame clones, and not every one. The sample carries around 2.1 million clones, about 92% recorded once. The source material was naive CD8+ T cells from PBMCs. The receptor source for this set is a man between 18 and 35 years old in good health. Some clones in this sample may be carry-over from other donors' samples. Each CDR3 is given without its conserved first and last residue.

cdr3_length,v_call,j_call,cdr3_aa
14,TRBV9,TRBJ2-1,ASSVVAGFSYNEQF
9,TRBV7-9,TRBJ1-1,ASRELTEAF
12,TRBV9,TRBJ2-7,ASSVAASVHEQY
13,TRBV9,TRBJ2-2,ASSDRGTNTGELF
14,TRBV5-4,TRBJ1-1,ASSFLGGLLDTEAF
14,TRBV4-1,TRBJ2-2,ASSQHQGSETGELF
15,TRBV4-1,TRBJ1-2,ASSQDLRDTGGYGYT
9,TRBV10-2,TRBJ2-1,ASSEYNEQF
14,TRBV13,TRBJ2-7,ASSRSGTGASYEQY
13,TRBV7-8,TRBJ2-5,ASSLRDRRRETQY
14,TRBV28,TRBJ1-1,ASSLFPGEGSTEAF
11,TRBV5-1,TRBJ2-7,ASSRQGGYEQY
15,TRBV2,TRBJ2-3,ASSELIGQTSADTQY
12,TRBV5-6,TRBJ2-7,ASSRAFFSYEQY
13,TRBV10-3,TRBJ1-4,AISQKPGTGGGVF
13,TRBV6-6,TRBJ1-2,ASSYSASGHYGYT
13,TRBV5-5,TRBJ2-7,ASSPMMGTAYEQY
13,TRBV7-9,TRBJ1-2,ASSRTGDLPYGYT
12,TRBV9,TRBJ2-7,ASSPTRTTYEQY
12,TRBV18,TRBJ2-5,ASSRAGEQETQY